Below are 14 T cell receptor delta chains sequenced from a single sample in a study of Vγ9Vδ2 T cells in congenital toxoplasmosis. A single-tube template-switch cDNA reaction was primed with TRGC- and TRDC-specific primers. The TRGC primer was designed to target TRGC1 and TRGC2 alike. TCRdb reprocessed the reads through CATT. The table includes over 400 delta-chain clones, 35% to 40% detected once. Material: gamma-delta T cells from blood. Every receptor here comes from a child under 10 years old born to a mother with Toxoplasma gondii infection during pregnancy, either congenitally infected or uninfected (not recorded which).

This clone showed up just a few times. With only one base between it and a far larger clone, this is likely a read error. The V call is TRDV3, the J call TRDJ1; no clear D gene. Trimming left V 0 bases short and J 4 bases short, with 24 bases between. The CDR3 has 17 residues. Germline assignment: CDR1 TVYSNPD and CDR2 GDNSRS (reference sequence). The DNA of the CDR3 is TGTGCCTTTAGTCGCGGTTTCGAGGAGTCTTCTTTCGATAAACTCATCTTT. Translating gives CAFSRGFEESSFDKLIF.

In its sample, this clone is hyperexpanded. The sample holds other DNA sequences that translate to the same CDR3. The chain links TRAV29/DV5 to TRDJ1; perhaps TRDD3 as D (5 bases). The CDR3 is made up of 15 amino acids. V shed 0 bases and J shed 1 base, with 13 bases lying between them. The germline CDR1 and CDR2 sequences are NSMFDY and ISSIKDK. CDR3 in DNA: TGTGCAGCAAGCGCGCCCTGGGACCTCACCGATAAACTCATCTTT. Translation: CAASAPWDLTDKLIF.

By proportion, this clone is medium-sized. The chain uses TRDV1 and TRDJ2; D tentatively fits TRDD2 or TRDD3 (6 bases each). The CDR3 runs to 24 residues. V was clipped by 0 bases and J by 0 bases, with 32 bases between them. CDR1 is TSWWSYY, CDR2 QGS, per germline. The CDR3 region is CALGELVGSYEGIPLGALTAQLFF. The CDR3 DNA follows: TGTGCTCTTGGGGAACTAGTCGGATCCTACGAGGGGATTCCACTTGGAGCTTTGACAGCACAACTCTTCTTT.

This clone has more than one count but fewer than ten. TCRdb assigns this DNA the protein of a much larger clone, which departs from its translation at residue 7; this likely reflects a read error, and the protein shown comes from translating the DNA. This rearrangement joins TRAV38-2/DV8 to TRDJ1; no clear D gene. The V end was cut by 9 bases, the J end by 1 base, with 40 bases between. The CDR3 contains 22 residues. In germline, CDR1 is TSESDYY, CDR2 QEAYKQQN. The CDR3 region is CAFMNKTPLLFPRGDSTDKLIF. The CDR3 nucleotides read TGTGCTTTCATGAACAAAACCCCGCTTTTATTCCCGCGAGGAGATAGCACCGATAAACTCATCTTT.

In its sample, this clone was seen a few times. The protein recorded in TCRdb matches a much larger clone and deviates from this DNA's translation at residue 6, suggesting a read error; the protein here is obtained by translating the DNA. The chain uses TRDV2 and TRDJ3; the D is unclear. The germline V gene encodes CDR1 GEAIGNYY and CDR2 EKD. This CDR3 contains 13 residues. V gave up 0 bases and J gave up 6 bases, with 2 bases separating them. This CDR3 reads CACDTLDTRQMFF. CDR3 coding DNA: TGTGCCTGTGACACCTTGGACACCCGACAGATGTTTTTC.

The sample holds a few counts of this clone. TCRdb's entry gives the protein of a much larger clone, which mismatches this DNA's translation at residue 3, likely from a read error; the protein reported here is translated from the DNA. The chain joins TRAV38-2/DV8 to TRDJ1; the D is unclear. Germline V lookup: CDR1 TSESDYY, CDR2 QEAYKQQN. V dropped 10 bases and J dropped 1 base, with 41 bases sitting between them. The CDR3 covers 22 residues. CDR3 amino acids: CAIMNKAPLLFPRGDSTDKLIF. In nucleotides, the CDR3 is TGTGCTATCATGAACAAAGCCCCGCTTTTATTCCCGCGAGGAGATAGCACCGATAAACTCATCTTT.

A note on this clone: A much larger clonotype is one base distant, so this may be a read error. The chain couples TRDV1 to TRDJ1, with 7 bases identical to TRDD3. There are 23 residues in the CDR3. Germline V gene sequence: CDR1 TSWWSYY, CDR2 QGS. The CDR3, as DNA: TGTGCTCGTGGGGAATTTACTAGGGTCTACGGGGGGATCCCGACCCCGTACACCGATAAACTCATCTTT. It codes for CARGEFTRVYGGIPTPYTDKLIF.

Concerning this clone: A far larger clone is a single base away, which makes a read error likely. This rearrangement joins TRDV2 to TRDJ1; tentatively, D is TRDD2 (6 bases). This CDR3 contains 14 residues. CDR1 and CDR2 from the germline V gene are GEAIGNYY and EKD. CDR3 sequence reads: CSCDTGEPSLKLIF. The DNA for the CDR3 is TGTTCCTGTGACACCGGGGAACCTTCCCTTAAACTCATCTTT.

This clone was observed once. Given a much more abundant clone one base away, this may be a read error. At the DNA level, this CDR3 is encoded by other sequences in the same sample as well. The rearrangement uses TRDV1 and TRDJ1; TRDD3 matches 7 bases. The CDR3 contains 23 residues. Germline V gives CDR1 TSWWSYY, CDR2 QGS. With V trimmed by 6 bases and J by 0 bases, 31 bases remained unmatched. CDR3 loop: CALGEFTRVYGGIPTPYTDKLIF. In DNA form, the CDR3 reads TGTGCTCTTGGAGAATTTACTAGGGTCTACGGGGGGATCCCGACCCCGTACACCGATAAACTCATCTTT.

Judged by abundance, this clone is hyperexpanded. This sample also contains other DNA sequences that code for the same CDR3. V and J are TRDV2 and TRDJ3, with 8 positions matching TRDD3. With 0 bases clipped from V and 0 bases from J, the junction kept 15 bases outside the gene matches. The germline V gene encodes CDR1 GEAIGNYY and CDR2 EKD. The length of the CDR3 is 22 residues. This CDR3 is CACDTGANWGFVPSWDTRQMFF. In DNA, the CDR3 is TGTGCCTGTGACACCGGTGCAAACTGGGGGTTTGTCCCCTCCTGGGACACCCGACAGATGTTTTTC.

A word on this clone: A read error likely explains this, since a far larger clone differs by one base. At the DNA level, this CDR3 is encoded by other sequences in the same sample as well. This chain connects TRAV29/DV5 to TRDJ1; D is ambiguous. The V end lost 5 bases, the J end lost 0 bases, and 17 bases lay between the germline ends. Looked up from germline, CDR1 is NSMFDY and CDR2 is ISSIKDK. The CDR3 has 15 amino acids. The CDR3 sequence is CAALIYGGYTDKLIF. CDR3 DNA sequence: TGTGCAGCCCTCATCTACGGCGGATACACCGATAAACTCATCTTT. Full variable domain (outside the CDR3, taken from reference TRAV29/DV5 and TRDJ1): DQQVKQNSPSLSVQEGRISILNCDYTNSMFDYFLWYKKYPAEGPTFLISISSIKDKNEDGRFTVFLNKSAKHLSLHIVPSQPGDSAVYFCAALIYGGYTDKLIFGKGTRVTVEP.

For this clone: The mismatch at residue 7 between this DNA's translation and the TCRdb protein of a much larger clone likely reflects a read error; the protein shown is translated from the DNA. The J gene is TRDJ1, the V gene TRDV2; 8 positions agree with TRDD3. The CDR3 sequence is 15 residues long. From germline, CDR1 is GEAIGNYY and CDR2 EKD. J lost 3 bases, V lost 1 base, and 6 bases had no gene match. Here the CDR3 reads CACDTEMGDPDKLIF. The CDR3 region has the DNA TGTGCCTGTGACACTGAAATGGGGGATCCCGATAAACTCATCTTT.

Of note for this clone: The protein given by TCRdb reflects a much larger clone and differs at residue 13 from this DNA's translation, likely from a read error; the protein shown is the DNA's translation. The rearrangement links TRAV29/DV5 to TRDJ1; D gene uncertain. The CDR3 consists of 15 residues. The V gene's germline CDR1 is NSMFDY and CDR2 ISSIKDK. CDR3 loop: CAASVRGRFTDKIIF. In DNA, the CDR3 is TGTGCAGCAAGCGTGCGGGGCCGGTTTACCGATAAAATCATCTTT.

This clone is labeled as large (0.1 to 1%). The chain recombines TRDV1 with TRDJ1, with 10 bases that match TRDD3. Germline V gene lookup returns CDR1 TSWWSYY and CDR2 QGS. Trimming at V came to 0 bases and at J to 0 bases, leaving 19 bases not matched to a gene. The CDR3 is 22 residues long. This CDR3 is CALGELGLPPYWGIPYTDKLIF. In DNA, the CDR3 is TGTGCTCTTGGGGAACTAGGCCTTCCGCCCTACTGGGGGATCCCGTACACCGATAAACTCATCTTT.